The sequence of this T cell receptor beta chain was determined in a study of regulatory T cells in long-lasting Graves disease. Findings and caveats of the study: Accuracy was perhaps lowered by the small sample size. Favored usage of TRBV28, TRBJ1-2 and TRBJ2-5 was recorded in persistent disease. Persistent cases of Graves' showed reduced TCR diversity relative to newly diagnosed patients.

Sample time point: newly diagnosed GD, antithyroid drugs for less than 3 months. Isolated PBMC RNA provided the starting material for the TCR library. The CDR3 spans 15 residues. CDR1 LNHDA and CDR2 SQIVND come from the germline V gene (reference sequence). After removal of 1 base from V and 7 bases from J, the junction contained 9 bases not matched to a gene. The authors built TCR beta libraries using iRepertoire HTBI primers and Arm-PCR of CDR3 regions. TCRdb independently ran MiXCR on the multiplex PCR reads; one entry per CDR3 protein. Found here are around 500,000 distinct CDR3 sequences, about 13% of them singletons; the top ten hold roughly 9.7%. This clonotype was detected ten times or more. As yet, its antigen is unknown. These data also formed part of another study, on T cells in Graves' hyperthyroidism and ophthalmopathy.

The chain recombines TRBV19 with TRBJ1-2; 7 positions agree with TRBD1. The sample in question was peripheral blood mononuclear cells (PBMCs), obtained at new diagnosis, from a patient treated with antithyroid drugs. The receptor's source is a young man with Graves disease. The CDR3 DNA sequence: TGTGCCAGTAGTATAGGAACCGGGACAGTAGCTGGCTACACCTTC. Translating it yields CASSIGTGTVAGYTF.